This T cell receptor (beta chain) was retrieved from a study of OX40 agonist ivuxolimab in advanced cancers. Overall study context: Enrolled patients in dose escalation had cancers that were hepatocellular carcinoma, melanoma, renal cell or head and neck cancer. Having had anti-PD-1, anti-PD-L1 or anti-CTLA-4 therapy before was allowed, and around 44% had some.

Findings of the study overall: In CD8+ T cells, expanded clones were on average more numerous than in CD4+.

Repertoires were generated with immunoSEQ multiplex PCR, while TCRdb's copy carries only in-frame clones and drops some. The table records approximately 44,000 clones, 80% of them present only once. The germline V and J ends were trimmed by 4 bases and 1 base, with 7 bases remaining between them. There are 13 residues in the CDR3. The V gene's germline CDR1 is SNHLY and CDR2 FYNNEI. About this clone itself: The antigen remains unidentified.

The sample here was CD4+ or CD8+ T cells sorted from blood, taken in a trial of the OX40 agonist ivuxolimab. This sequence joins TRBV2 and TRBJ1-1; D gene unclear. The sequence came from an adult with an advanced solid tumor such as melanoma, head and neck, liver or kidney cancer. The CDR3 reads CASSGHENTEAFF. Here the CDR3 DNA reads TGTGCCAGCAGTGGACACGAGAACACTGAAGCTTTCTTT. Supplemented by reference TRBV2 and TRBJ1-1, the full variable domain reads EPEVTQTPSHQVTQMGQEVILRCVPISNHLYFYWYRQILGQKVEFLVSFYNNEISEKSEIFDDQFSVERPDGSNFTLKIRSTKLEDSAMYFCASSGHENTEAFFGQGTRLTVV.